Presented here are 13 T cell receptor beta chains from one specimen sequenced in a study of Ad26.COV2.S vaccination and SARS-CoV-2 variants. Clones were read by immunoSEQ multiplex PCR, and TCRdb kept only the in-frame ones, dropping some. This sample yields some 250,000 clones, of which around 89% are seen a single time; around 11% belongs to the top ten. As for treatment: 15 to 20 received Ad26.COV2.S at low or high dose, single or two shots; about 5 received placebo; per-sample allocation not given. Sampling took place 63 days after the first vaccine or placebo injection. Sequencing used peripheral blood, obtained in a trial of Ad26.COV2.S vaccine versus placebo. These receptors originate from a person aged 18 to 59 who received the Ad26.COV2.S COVID-19 vaccine or a placebo.

The chain couples TRBV19 to TRBJ2-7; D call uncertain. CDR1 is LNHDA, CDR2 SQIVND, per germline (reference sequence). V shed 3 bases and J shed 3 bases, with 12 bases lying between them. The CDR3 is 14 residues long. The CDR3 nucleotides read TGTGCCAGTAGTATTTTGTCAGGCAACTACGAGCAGTACTTC. Its translation: CASSILSGNYEQYF.

This clone occurred once. The chain joins TRBV2 to TRBJ2-3, with a weak D call TRBD2 (6 bases). CDR1 is SNHLY and CDR2 is FYNNEI in the germline V gene. The V and J ends lost 5 bases and 4 bases respectively, with 7 bases between them. There are 12 residues in the CDR3. CDR3 protein: CASSWRADTQYF. The CDR3 nucleotides read TGTGCCAGCAGTTGGAGGGCAGATACGCAGTATTTT.

The CDR3 DNA sequence: TGTGCCAGCAGTGAAGGAGTGTGGCGGGAGGGATACAATGAGCAGTTCTTC. This sequence encodes CASSEGVWREGYNEQFF. This chain links TRBV6-1 with TRBJ2-1, with 9 bases aligning to TRBD2. Germline V gene sequence: CDR1 MNHNS, CDR2 SASEGT. The CDR3 covers 17 residues. Unmatched junction bases numbered 8, after V lost 1 base and J lost 4 bases.

This clone was recorded only once. The J gene is TRBJ2-7, the V gene TRBV18; either TRBD1 or TRBD2 may fit D (6 bases each). The CDR3 loop spans 13 amino acids. V shed 3 bases and J shed 7 bases, with 13 bases lying between them. CDR1 and CDR2 from the germline V gene are KGHSH and LQKENI. Written as DNA, the CDR3 is TGTGCCAGCTCACCCCCGGGGGCGGGAGAGCAGTACTTC. This codes for CASSPPGAGEQYF.

The chain carries TRBV7-3 and TRBJ2-7; D uncertain. Germline-derived CDR1 and CDR2 are SGHTA and FQGTGA. V lost 6 bases and J lost 0, with 9 bases in between. This CDR3 comprises 13 residues. The chain's CDR3 is CASSLSPSYEQYF. The CDR3 DNA reads TGTGCCAGCAGTCTTAGTCCCTCCTACGAGCAGTACTTC. Drawing the rest from reference TRBV7-3 and TRBJ2-7, the complete variable domain is GAGVSQTPSNKVTEKGKYVELRCDPISGHTALYWYRQSLGQGPEFLIYFQGTGAADDSGLPNDRFFAVRPEGSVSTLKIQRTERGDSAVYLCASSLSPSYEQYFGPGTRLTVT.

This clone appeared a few times. The V call is TRBV28, the J call TRBJ1-2; maybe TRBD1 (6 bases). Per the germline V gene, CDR1 is MDHEN and CDR2 is SYDVKM. The CDR3 consists of 16 residues. Trimming shortened V by 2 bases and J by 5 bases, and 18 bases separated the two germline ends. CDR3 sequence reads: CASSLVGRGESYGYTF. In DNA form, the CDR3 reads TGTGCCAGCAGTTTAGTGGGCAGGGGCGAAAGTTATGGCTACACCTTC.

The chain is built from TRBV11-2 and TRBJ2-1, with 15 bases identical to TRBD2. Germline CDR1 and CDR2: SGHAT and FQNNGV. Trimming removed 5 bases from V and 9 bases from J; junction bases left unmatched: 11. The CDR3 covers 17 residues. CDR3 region: CASSNRQGLAGGGEQFF. CDR3 nucleotide sequence: TGTGCCAGCAGCAACCGTCAAGGACTAGCGGGAGGGGGTGAGCAGTTCTTC.

This sequence joins TRBV30 and TRBJ2-5; D remains unclear. The CDR3 length is 12 residues. Per the germline V gene, CDR1 is GTSNPN and CDR2 is SVGIG (reference sequence). V was shortened by 4 bases and J by 2 bases, with 8 bases between the two germline ends. The CDR3 sequence is CAWTSDQETQYF. The CDR3 nucleotides read TGTGCCTGGACGAGTGATCAAGAGACCCAGTACTTC.

This clone was seen ten or more times. The chain couples TRBV6-5 to TRBJ2-1, with D possibly TRBD1 on 6 matching bases. There are 14 residues in the CDR3. The germline V gene has CDR1 MNHEY and CDR2 SVGAGI. Trimming left V 6 bases short and J 4 bases short, with 13 bases between. Here the CDR3 DNA reads TGTGCCAGCAGAGGGGCAGGGGAATACAATGAGCAGTTCTTC. It specifies CASRGAGEYNEQFF.

This chain joins TRBV7-2 and TRBJ2-3; 10 positions agree with TRBD1. V shed 5 bases and J 6 bases; nucleotides not matched to a gene: 8. The CDR3 length is 15 residues. Germline V CDR1 and CDR2: SGHTA, FQGNSA. The DNA for the CDR3 is TGTGCCAGCAGCCGCCGGGACAGGGGCGGGGATACGCAGTATTTT. Protein product: CASSRRDRGGDTQYF.

In DNA form, the CDR3 reads TGTGCCAGCAGCCCTTGGGGACCCGGCTCTACGGGCGGCTACACCTTC. Translation: CASSPWGPGSTGGYTF. The rearrangement links TRBV5-4 to TRBJ1-2; a weak D match, TRBD1 (5 bases). Germline CDR1 SGHNT, CDR2 YYREEE (reference sequence). There are 16 residues in the CDR3. Deletions cut 4 bases from V and 8 bases from J, with 24 bases between. Supplemented by reference TRBV5-4 and TRBJ1-2, the full variable domain reads ETGVTQSPTHLIKTRGQQVTLRCSSQSGHNTVSWYQQALGQGPQFIFQYYREEENGRGNFPPRFSGLQFPNYSSELNVNALELDDSALYLCASSPWGPGSTGGYTFGSGTRLTVV.

The J gene is TRBJ2-2, the V gene TRBV29-1; D may match TRBD1 or TRBD2 (6 bases each). Germline V gene sequence: CDR1 SQVTM, CDR2 ANQGSEA. The CDR3 contains 13 residues. Trimming cost V 4 bases and J 6 bases, with 12 bases left between them. The CDR3 sequence is CSVGHREAGELFF. The CDR3 DNA follows: TGCAGCGTTGGGCACAGGGAGGCCGGGGAGCTGTTTTTT.

The genes are TRBV9 and TRBJ2-6; D uncertain. The germline gives CDR1 SGDLS, CDR2 YYNGEE. This CDR3 spans 15 amino acids. For the CDR3, the DNA is TGTGCTTCGGGCCGCTCGAATTCTGGGGCCAACGTCCTGACTTTC. Protein: CASGRSNSGANVLTF.